The source of this TCR beta chain is a study of control samples from healthy donors and cancer patients. Sequenced by immunoSEQ multiplex PCR; TCRdb stores in-frame clones only, minus some. This sample has about 160,000 clones; roughly 94% occur once, and the top ten carry 8.5%. The sequence was collected from a woman aged 40 to 55 in good health. Sequenced material: blood.

CDR3 coding DNA: TGCAGCGTGACTCCGGGACAGGGAGACACCATATATTTT. Its translation: CSVTPGQGDTIYF. The chain uses TRBV29-1 and TRBJ1-3; 9 positions match TRBD1. In germline, CDR1 is SQVTM, CDR2 ANQGSEA. The CDR3 contains 13 residues. After removal of 6 bases from V and 8 bases from J, the junction contained 8 bases not matched to a gene.